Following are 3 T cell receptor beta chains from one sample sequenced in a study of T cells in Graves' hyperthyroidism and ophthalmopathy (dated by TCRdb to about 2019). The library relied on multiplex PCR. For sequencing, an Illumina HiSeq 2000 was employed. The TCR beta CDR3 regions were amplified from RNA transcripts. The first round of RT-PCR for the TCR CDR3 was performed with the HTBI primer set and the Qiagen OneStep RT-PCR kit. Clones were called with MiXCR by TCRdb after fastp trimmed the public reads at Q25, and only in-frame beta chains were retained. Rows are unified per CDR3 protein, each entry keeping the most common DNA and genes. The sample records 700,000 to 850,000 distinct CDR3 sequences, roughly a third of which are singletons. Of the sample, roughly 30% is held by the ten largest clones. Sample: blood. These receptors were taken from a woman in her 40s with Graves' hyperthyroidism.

CDR3 sequence: CASTPSWTRTYEQYF. The CDR3 DNA reads as TGTGCCAGCACCCCTTCCTGGACTCGCACCTACGAGCAGTACTTC. This chain links TRBV12-3 or TRBV12-4 with TRBJ2-7, with D perhaps matching TRBD2 (5 bases). CDR3 length: 15 residues. V was cut by 7 bases and J by 2 bases, with 18 bases left in between.

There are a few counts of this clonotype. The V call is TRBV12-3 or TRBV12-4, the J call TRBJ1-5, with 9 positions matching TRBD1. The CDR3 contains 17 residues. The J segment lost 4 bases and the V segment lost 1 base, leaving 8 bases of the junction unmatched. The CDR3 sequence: CASSLGADRGFNQPQHF. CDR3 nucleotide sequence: TGTGCCAGCAGTTTAGGGGCGGACAGGGGTTTTAATCAGCCCCAGCATTTT.

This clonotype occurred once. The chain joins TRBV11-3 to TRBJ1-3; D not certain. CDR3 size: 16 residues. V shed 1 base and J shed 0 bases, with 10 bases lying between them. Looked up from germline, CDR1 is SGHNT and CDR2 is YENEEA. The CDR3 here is CASSLALWDSGNTIYF. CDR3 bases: TGTGCCAGCAGCTTAGCCCTGTGGGACTCTGGAAACACCATATATTTT. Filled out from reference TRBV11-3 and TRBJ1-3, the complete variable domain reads EAGVVQSPRYKIIEKKQPVAFWCNPISGHNTLYWYLQNLGQGPELLIRYENEEAVDDSQLPKDRFSAERLKGVDSTLKIQPAELGDSAVYLCASSLALWDSGNTIYFGEGSWLTVV.